These 27 T cell receptor beta chains came from one sample sequenced in a study of blood T cell repertoires in COVID-19 (dated by TCRdb to between 2020 and 2021). Receptors were amplified or captured by the immunoSEQ multiplex PCR assay. TCRdb obtained this table from immuneACCESS and retained in-frame rearrangements with V and J assigned. These tables miss some clones; where compared with another copy, unresolved V genes account for less than half of the shortfall, and the remainder is unexplained. The sample profile shows over 30,000 clones; about nine tenths of them were found once. The ten largest clones capture under 25% of the sample. The sample was peripheral blood. The origin of the receptors is an elderly man with acute or convalescent COVID-19.

This chain links TRBV28 with TRBJ2-2; a possible D gene is TRBD1 (6 bases). The germline V and J ends were trimmed by 3 bases and 7 bases, with 9 bases remaining between them. There are 13 residues in the CDR3. CDR1 and CDR2 (germline): MDHEN, SYDVKM. This CDR3 is CASSFTGFGELFF. The CDR3 DNA reads TGTGCCAGCAGTTTTACAGGGTTCGGGGAGCTGTTTTTT.

The V gene is TRBV6-5, the J gene TRBJ1-1; 8 nucleotides match TRBD1. V lost 7 bases to trimming and J lost 0 bases; unmatched junction nucleotides: 4. The CDR3 extends over 14 amino acids. Germline V lookup: CDR1 MNHEY, CDR2 SVGAGI. The CDR3 DNA sequence: TGTGCCAGCACTAAGACAGGGGTGAACACTGAAGCTTTCTTT. Translation: CASTKTGVNTEAFF.

The chain combines TRBV23-1 with TRBJ1-3; 10 positions match TRBD1. TRBV23-1 is an open reading frame, and its role is uncertain. V shed 0 bases, J shed 4 bases, and the junction held 6 bases outside the gene matches. The CDR3 consists of 17 residues. The CDR3 is CASSQSVGTGEGNTIYF. The CDR3, as DNA: TGCGCCAGCAGTCAATCGGTCGGGACAGGGGAAGGAAACACCATATATTTT.

The J gene is TRBJ2-3, the V gene TRBV7-2; D unresolved. In germline, CDR1 is SGHTA, CDR2 FQGNSA. The CDR3 has 14 amino acids. V was clipped by 1 base and J by 2 bases, with 7 bases between them. CDR3 in DNA: TGTGCCAGCAGCTTAGGACATAACACAGATACGCAGTATTTT. Residues: CASSLGHNTDTQYF.

This chain links TRBV27 with TRBJ2-1; maybe TRBD2 (5 bases). CDR3 size: 14 residues. The V end lost 5 bases, the J end lost 12 bases, and 20 bases lay between the germline ends. CDR1 MNHEY and CDR2 SMNVEV come from the germline V gene (reference sequence). The CDR3 DNA sequence: TGTGCCAGCAGTCCCTCCAATCCCCTTCGGGGGCAGTTCTTC. Translated: CASSPSNPLRGQFF.

The chain joins TRBV5-1 to TRBJ1-1; TRBD1 matches at 8 bases. V gave up 5 bases and J gave up 3 bases; unmatched junction bases: 12. Germline V CDR1 and CDR2: SGHRS, YFSETQ. CDR3 length: 16 amino acids. CDR3 in amino acids: CASRRQGFSLDTEAFF. In DNA, the CDR3 is TGCGCCAGCAGGAGACAGGGGTTCAGTTTAGACACTGAAGCTTTCTTT.

The chain links TRBV3-1 (or the pseudogene TRBV3-2) to TRBJ2-6; D not certain. Germline V lookup: CDR1 LGHDT, CDR2 YNNKEL (reference sequence). V gave up 6 bases and J gave up 4 bases, with 7 bases separating them. The CDR3 is 13 amino acids. The CDR3, as DNA: TGTGCCAGCAGTCCCCCGGGGGCCAACGTCCTGACTTTC. It translates to CASSPPGANVLTF.

As DNA, the CDR3 is TGTGCCAGCAGCTTGCCAGACGGGACAGGTACCTACGAGCAGTACTTC. It codes for CASSLPDGTGTYEQYF. The rearrangement links TRBV5-8 to TRBJ2-7; 8 bases map to TRBD1. Germline V gene lookup returns CDR1 SGHTS and CDR2 YDEGEE. The CDR3 covers 16 residues. Trimming at V came to 1 base and at J to 2 bases, leaving 8 bases not matched to a gene.

This clone was counted once. CDR3 bases: TGTGCCTGGAGCCCGAAGCGAAACACCATATATTTT. Its translation is CAWSPKRNTIYF. The chain couples TRBV30 to TRBJ1-3; no clear D. The germline V and J ends were trimmed by 3 bases and 5 bases, with 8 bases remaining between them. CDR1 and CDR2 from the germline V gene are GTSNPN and SVGIG (reference sequence). The CDR3 is 12 residues long.

This clone was observed a handful of times. The chain is built from TRBV5-1 and TRBJ2-2; 9 positions agree with TRBD2. Germline V CDR1 and CDR2: SGHRS, YFSETQ. The CDR3 extends over 15 amino acids. Trimming removed 2 bases from V and 7 bases from J; junction bases left unmatched: 6. CDR3 in DNA: TGCGCCAGCAGCTTCTCTGCGGGGGGGATCGGGGAGCTGTTTTTT. Translated, it gives CASSFSAGGIGELFF.

This chain uses TRBV9 with TRBJ2-6; TRBD1 matches at 8 bases. The CDR3 contains 17 residues. The germline CDR1 and CDR2 sequences are SGDLS and YYNGEE. Unmatched junction bases numbered 5, after V lost 3 bases and J lost 0 bases. The CDR3, as DNA: TGTGCCAGCAGCGCCGGGACAGGTAACTCTGGGGCCAACGTCCTGACTTTC. Encoded protein: CASSAGTGNSGANVLTF.

This rearrangement joins TRBV19 to TRBJ1-1; the D gene is possibly TRBD1 (6 bases). V shed 6 bases and J shed 1 base, with 12 bases lying between them. Germline-derived CDR1 and CDR2 are LNHDA and SQIVND (reference sequence). CDR3 length: 14 amino acids. CDR3 loop: CASRATGTNTEAFF. The DNA of the CDR3 is TGTGCCAGTAGGGCAACAGGGACGAACACTGAAGCTTTCTTT.

The chain combines TRBV24-1 with TRBJ1-1; D ambiguous. Trimming shortened V by 6 bases and J by 5 bases, and 9 bases separated the two germline ends. CDR1 is KGHDR and CDR2 is SFDVKD in the germline V gene. This CDR3 contains 12 residues. The CDR3 is CATSSGGTEAFF. The CDR3 DNA is TGTGCCACCAGTTCAGGCGGGACTGAAGCTTTCTTT.

The rearrangement links TRBV11-3 to TRBJ1-1; 7 bases are a match to TRBD1. Germline V gene sequence: CDR1 SGHNT, CDR2 YENEEA. This CDR3 is built from 14 residues. The J segment lost 8 bases and the V segment lost 1 base, leaving 7 bases of the junction unmatched. The CDR3 region is CASSLGGTDREAFF. For the CDR3, the DNA is TGTGCCAGCAGCTTAGGAGGGACAGACAGAGAAGCTTTCTTT.

By share, this clone ranks as large (0.1 to 1%). The V gene is TRBV5-1, the J gene TRBJ1-1, with D tentatively TRBD1 (5 bases). Germline CDR1 is SGHRS and CDR2 is YFSETQ. The V end was cut by 0 bases, the J end by 7 bases, with 16 bases between. There are 15 residues in the CDR3. CDR3 sequence reads: CASSLDWAGSDEAFF. CDR3 DNA sequence: TGCGCCAGCAGCTTGGATTGGGCAGGGTCGGATGAAGCTTTCTTT.

This chain connects TRBV7-8 to TRBJ1-4; D perhaps matches TRBD1 (6 bases). The CDR3 runs 16 residues. Germline loops: CDR1 SGHVS, CDR2 FQNEAQ. Trimming stripped 2 bases from V and 4 bases from J, with 14 bases between. Written as DNA, the CDR3 is TGTGCCAGCAGCTTAACGGGGGGCTACGGTAATGAAAAACTGTTTTTT. This gives the protein CASSLTGGYGNEKLFF.

This chain connects TRBV29-1 to TRBJ2-1; perhaps TRBD1 as D (5 bases). From germline, CDR1 is SQVTM and CDR2 ANQGSEA. V was trimmed by 3 bases and J by 7 bases, leaving 19 bases between them. CDR3 size: 15 residues. This CDR3 is CSVDIQARPPNEQFF. The CDR3 nucleotides read TGCAGCGTTGACATACAGGCCCGGCCCCCTAATGAGCAGTTCTTC.

The gene calls are TRBV19 and TRBJ1-6; 9 bases are shared with TRBD1. The length of the CDR3 is 16 residues. V dropped 6 bases and J dropped 8; count of bases not matched to a gene: 11. The germline CDR1 and CDR2 sequences are LNHDA and SQIVND (reference sequence). CDR3: CASRLQGQGIYSPLHF. The DNA for the CDR3 is TGTGCCAGTAGACTCCAAGGACAGGGGATTTATTCACCCCTCCACTTT.

The rearrangement joins TRBV5-1 to TRBJ1-3; 8 nucleotides align to TRBD1. V trimming: 4 bases; J trimming: 8 bases; junction bases outside the gene matches: 8. CDR1 and CDR2 from the germline V gene are SGHRS and YFSETQ. The CDR3 has 14 amino acids. CDR3: CASSLDRGRDTIYF. CDR3 DNA: TGCGCCAGCAGCCTAGACAGGGGTCGGGACACCATATATTTT.

The rearrangement uses TRBV18 and TRBJ1-2; D may be TRBD1 (6 bases). This CDR3 region has 16 residues. Per the germline V gene, CDR1 is KGHSH and CDR2 is LQKENI. Between the trimmed V and J ends, which lost 0 bases and 5 bases, there was a span of 16 bases. CDR3 in DNA: TGTGCCAGCTCACCACCTTCGGGGGGGCTTCGGTATGGCTACACCTTC. Its translation is CASSPPSGGLRYGYTF.

V gene TRBV30 combines with J gene TRBJ2-2, with D tentatively TRBD2 (5 bases). Trimming cost V 6 bases and J 6 bases, with 14 bases left between them. CDR1 and CDR2 (germline): GTSNPN, SVGIG (reference sequence). The length of the CDR3 is 13 residues. The CDR3 is CACGISDPGELFF. The CDR3, as DNA: TGTGCCTGCGGGATCTCTGATCCCGGGGAGCTGTTTTTT.

This sequence joins TRBV2 and TRBJ1-4; D remains unclear. This CDR3 has 14 residues. V lost 7 bases and J lost 5, with 14 bases in between. Looked up from germline, CDR1 is SNHLY and CDR2 is FYNNEI. In DNA, the CDR3 is TGTGCCAGCACCGCAAGGACGGGGAATGAAAAACTGTTTTTT. Its translation: CASTARTGNEKLFF.

The rearrangement joins TRBV7-9 to TRBJ1-5; possible D gene TRBD1, 6 bases. The CDR3 runs to 13 residues. Germline lookup yields CDR1 SEHNR and CDR2 FQNEAQ (reference sequence). V was trimmed by 7 bases and J by 6 bases, leaving 13 bases between them. CDR3 coding DNA: TGTGCCAGCACCTCTCTGGGGGCTCAGCCCCAGCATTTT. This codes for CASTSLGAQPQHF. The full variable domain, completed using reference TRBV7-9 and TRBJ1-5, is DTGVSQNPRHKITKRGQNVTFRCDPISEHNRLYWYRQTLGQGPEFLTYFQNEAQLEKSRLLSDRFSAERPKGSFSTLEIQRTEQGDSAMYLCASTSLGAQPQHFGDGTRLSIL.

The V gene is TRBV5-1, the J gene TRBJ2-1; D might be TRBD1 (5 bases). This CDR3 comprises 14 residues. CDR1 is SGHRS, CDR2 YFSETQ, per germline. Trimming took 4 bases from V and 6 from J, leaving 14 bases between them. The CDR3 region is CASSPARQFNEQFF. The CDR3 DNA sequence: TGCGCCAGCAGCCCCGCCCGACAGTTCAATGAGCAGTTCTTC.

This sequence joins TRBV27 and TRBJ2-1; TRBD2 agrees at 11 bases. CDR1 is MNHEY and CDR2 is SMNVEV in the germline V gene (reference sequence). The CDR3 sequence is 17 residues long. The J segment lost 1 base and the V segment lost 3 bases, leaving 5 bases of the junction unmatched. The CDR3: CASSFTPSGRSYNEQFF. CDR3 coding DNA: TGTGCCAGCAGTTTTACGCCTAGCGGGAGGTCCTACAATGAGCAGTTCTTC.

The table lists this clone with a count of one. The chain uses TRBV7-2 and TRBJ2-3; the match to TRBD2 covers 14 bases. The ends lost 5 bases at V and 2 bases at J; junction bases unmatched: 6. The V gene's germline CDR1 is SGHTA and CDR2 FQGNSA. This CDR3 has 17 amino acids. The CDR3 is CASSPQGLAGVTDTQYF. The CDR3 coding sequence is TGTGCCAGCAGCCCTCAGGGACTAGCGGGGGTCACAGATACGCAGTATTTT.

Written as DNA, the CDR3 is TGTGCCAGCGGAGAGAGCTCCTATAATTCACCCCTCCACTTT. It yields the protein CASGESSYNSPLHF. V and J are TRBV6-5 and TRBJ1-6, with D hard to call. Germline V gene sequence: CDR1 MNHEY, CDR2 SVGAGI. This CDR3 region has 14 residues. Trimming cost V 8 bases and J 0 bases, with 8 bases left between them.